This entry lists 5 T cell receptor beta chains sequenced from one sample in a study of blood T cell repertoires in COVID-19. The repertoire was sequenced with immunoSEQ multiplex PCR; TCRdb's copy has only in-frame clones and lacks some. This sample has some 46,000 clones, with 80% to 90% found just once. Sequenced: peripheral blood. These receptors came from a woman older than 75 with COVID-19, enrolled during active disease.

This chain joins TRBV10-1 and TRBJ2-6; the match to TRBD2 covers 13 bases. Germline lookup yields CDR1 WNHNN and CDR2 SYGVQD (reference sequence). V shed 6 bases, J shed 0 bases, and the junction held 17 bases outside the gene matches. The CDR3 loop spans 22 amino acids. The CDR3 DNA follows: TGCGCCAGCAGCACAGGACAGCTTGGACTAGCGGGAGTCTCCTCTGGGGCCAACGTCCTGACTTTC. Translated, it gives CASSTGQLGLAGVSSGANVLTF.

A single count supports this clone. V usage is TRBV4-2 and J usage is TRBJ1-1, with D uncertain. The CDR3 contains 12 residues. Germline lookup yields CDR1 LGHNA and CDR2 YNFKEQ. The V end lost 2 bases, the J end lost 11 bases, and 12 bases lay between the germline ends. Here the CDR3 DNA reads TGTGCCAGCAGCCAATCGTCTACGTTCGCTTTCTTT. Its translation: CASSQSSTFAFF.

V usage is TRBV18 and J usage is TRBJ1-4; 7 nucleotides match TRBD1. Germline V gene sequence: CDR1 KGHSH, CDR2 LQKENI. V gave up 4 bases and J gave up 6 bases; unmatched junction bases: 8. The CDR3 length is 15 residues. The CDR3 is CASSRMTGMDEKLFF. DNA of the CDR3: TGTGCCAGCTCACGGATGACAGGGATGGATGAAAAACTGTTTTTT.

CDR3 coding DNA: TGTGCCAGCAGCGGTGAGGGAATCGCTGCCTATGGCTACACCTTC. It encodes CASSGEGIAAYGYTF. This sequence joins TRBV9 and TRBJ1-2; no firm D call. Germline V CDR1 and CDR2: SGDLS, YYNGEE. V shed 3 bases and J shed 4 bases, with 16 bases lying between them. The CDR3 totals 15 residues.

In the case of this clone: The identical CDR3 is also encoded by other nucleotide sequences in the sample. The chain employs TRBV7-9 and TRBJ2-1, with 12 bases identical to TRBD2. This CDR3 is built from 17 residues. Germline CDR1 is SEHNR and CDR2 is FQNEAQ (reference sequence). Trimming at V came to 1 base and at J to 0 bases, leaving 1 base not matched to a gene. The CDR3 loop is CASSLGTSGNSYNEQFF. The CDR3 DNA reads TGTGCCAGCAGCTTAGGGACTAGCGGGAACTCCTACAATGAGCAGTTCTTC.